These T cell receptor beta chains were read from a single sample in a study of shared clonotypes between healthy human individuals. Assay used: immunoSEQ multiplex PCR; TCRdb lists only in-frame clones, some missing. The sample comprises about 2.1 million clones, 80% to 95% of which are singletons, and over 1.5% rests with the top ten. Sequencing was carried out using naive CD8+ T cells from PBMCs. The receptors were sampled from a man aged 18 to 30 in good health. Some clones in this sample may be carry-over from other donors' samples. Each CDR3 is given with its conserved first and last residue. D genes are given only for firm matches. Size values are once, few and many counts, or a class for expanded clones, and some rows have none.

d_call: -; v_call: TRBV27; j_call: TRBJ2-7; clone_size: few; cdr3_nt: TGTGCCAGCAGTCCCCCCTCCTACGAGCAGTACTTC; cdr3_aa: CASSPPSYEQYF
d_call: -; v_call: TRBV29-1; j_call: TRBJ2-7; clone_size: -; cdr3_nt: TGCAGCGTTGTTCTAGCTGACATAAAAACCTACGAGCAGTACTTC; cdr3_aa: CSVVLADIKTYEQYF
d_call: -; v_call: TRBV25-1; j_call: TRBJ1-2; clone_size: -; cdr3_nt: TGTGCCAGCAGTGAAGATGGCTATGGCTACACCTTC; cdr3_aa: CASSEDGYGYTF
d_call: TRBD2; v_call: TRBV27; j_call: TRBJ2-1; clone_size: -; cdr3_nt: TGTGCCAGCAGTTCTCCGGTAGCGGGAGGGTTTGAGCAGTTCTTC; cdr3_aa: CASSSPVAGGFEQFF
d_call: TRBD2; v_call: TRBV27; j_call: TRBJ2-7; clone_size: -; cdr3_nt: TGTGCCAGCAGTTTGGGGGGGAGTGGGTACGAGCAGTACTTC; cdr3_aa: CASSLGGSGYEQYF
d_call: -; v_call: TRBV27; j_call: TRBJ2-1; clone_size: -; cdr3_nt: TGTGCCAGCAGTTTATCGGGAAATATACAGAATGAGCAGTTCTTC; cdr3_aa: CASSLSGNIQNEQFF
d_call: -; v_call: TRBV5-8; j_call: TRBJ2-7; clone_size: -; cdr3_nt: TGTGCCAGCAGCTTATTGGGTTCGTCCTACGAGCAGTACTTC; cdr3_aa: CASSLLGSSYEQYF
d_call: -; v_call: TRBV28; j_call: TRBJ1-1; clone_size: once; cdr3_nt: TGTGCCAGCAGTGCCGCCGAGGAGGGGAGGAGCACTGAAGCTTTCTTT; cdr3_aa: CASSAAEEGRSTEAFF
d_call: TRBD1; v_call: TRBV5-6; j_call: TRBJ1-2; clone_size: -; cdr3_nt: TGTGCCAGCAGCGCGGGACAGGCGATATATGGCTACACCTTC; cdr3_aa: CASSAGQAIYGYTF
d_call: -; v_call: TRBV10-2; j_call: TRBJ1-3; clone_size: -; cdr3_nt: TGCGCCAGCACCTCGGACAGAACCTCTGGAAACACCATATATTTT; cdr3_aa: CASTSDRTSGNTIYF
d_call: -; v_call: TRBV19; j_call: TRBJ2-7; clone_size: -; cdr3_nt: TGTGCCAGTAGTCCTGCAGGGTTATACGAGCAGTACTTC; cdr3_aa: CASSPAGLYEQYF
d_call: -; v_call: TRBV25-1; j_call: TRBJ2-5; clone_size: -; cdr3_nt: TGTGCCAGCAGCAGGGAGACCCAGTACTTC; cdr3_aa: CASSRETQYF
d_call: -; v_call: TRBV7-9; j_call: TRBJ1-1; clone_size: -; cdr3_nt: TGTGCCAGCAGTTCGACTTCGAACACTGAAGCTTTCTTT; cdr3_aa: CASSSTSNTEAFF
d_call: -; v_call: TRBV2; j_call: TRBJ2-1; clone_size: -; cdr3_nt: TGTGCCAGCGCTAGCAGGGACAATGAGCAGTTCTTC; cdr3_aa: CASASRDNEQFF
d_call: -; v_call: TRBV13; j_call: TRBJ2-1; clone_size: -; cdr3_nt: TGTGCCAGCAGCTGGGGCAAGGGTTTAACCCGGGCGCAGTTCTTC; cdr3_aa: CASSWGKGLTRAQFF
d_call: -; v_call: TRBV6-5; j_call: TRBJ1-5; clone_size: -; cdr3_nt: TGTGCCAGCAGTTACGGGGTTGGCAATCAGCCCCAGCATTTT; cdr3_aa: CASSYGVGNQPQHF
d_call: -; v_call: TRBV7-9; j_call: TRBJ2-2; clone_size: -; cdr3_nt: TGTGCCAGCAGGAAACTCCTAGACAGTTACACCGGGGAGCTGTTTTTT; cdr3_aa: CASRKLLDSYTGELFF
d_call: TRBD1; v_call: TRBV6-5; j_call: TRBJ2-7; clone_size: -; cdr3_nt: TGTGCCAGCAGTTACAACTCCGGGACAGCCTACGAGCAGTACTTC; cdr3_aa: CASSYNSGTAYEQYF
d_call: -; v_call: TRBV29-1; j_call: TRBJ1-4; clone_size: -; cdr3_nt: TGCAGCGTCAGGACAGAAGGAAATGAAAAACTGTTTTTT; cdr3_aa: CSVRTEGNEKLFF
d_call: -; v_call: TRBV27; j_call: TRBJ2-2; clone_size: few; cdr3_nt: TGTGCCAGCAGCTTCACAGAAGATACCGGGACGGGGCTGTTTTTT; cdr3_aa: CASSFTEDTGTGLFF
d_call: -; v_call: TRBV27; j_call: TRBJ1-5; clone_size: -; cdr3_nt: TGTGCCAGCAGTTCCCAGACCTCTTATCAGCCCCAGCATTTT; cdr3_aa: CASSSQTSYQPQHF
d_call: -; v_call: TRBV27; j_call: TRBJ2-1; clone_size: once; cdr3_nt: TGTGCCAGCAGTTTATCGGTCGAGAGCTCCTACAATGAGCAGTTCTTC; cdr3_aa: CASSLSVESSYNEQFF
d_call: -; v_call: TRBV18; j_call: TRBJ2-1; clone_size: -; cdr3_nt: TGTGCCAGCTCACCACCGAGGTACAATGAGCAGTTCTTC; cdr3_aa: CASSPPRYNEQFF
d_call: TRBD1; v_call: TRBV29-1; j_call: TRBJ1-2; clone_size: once; cdr3_nt: TGCAGCGTTGTTGTAACCCGGGACAGGGGGCTTATTGGAAGGGGCTACACCTTC; cdr3_aa: CSVVVTRDRGLIGRGYTF
d_call: -; v_call: TRBV28; j_call: TRBJ2-7; clone_size: -; cdr3_nt: TGTGCCAGCAGTTTAGAAATCGGGCAGGTTGCCTACGAGCAGTACTTC; cdr3_aa: CASSLEIGQVAYEQYF
d_call: -; v_call: TRBV7-9; j_call: TRBJ2-7; clone_size: -; cdr3_nt: TGTGCCAGCAGCCAGCCCGGTGGGGCCTACGAGCAGTACTTC; cdr3_aa: CASSQPGGAYEQYF
d_call: TRBD1; v_call: TRBV15; j_call: TRBJ2-1; clone_size: -; cdr3_nt: TGTGCCACCAACACAGGGGGTGAATTAAATGAGCAGTTCTTC; cdr3_aa: CATNTGGELNEQFF
d_call: -; v_call: TRBV11-2; j_call: TRBJ1-2; clone_size: -; cdr3_nt: TGTGCCAGCAGCTCTGGACATTATGGCTACACCTTC; cdr3_aa: CASSSGHYGYTF
d_call: -; v_call: TRBV5-1; j_call: TRBJ2-7; clone_size: -; cdr3_nt: TGCGCCAGCAGCCCGAAGATTATGAGCTCCTACGAGCAGTACTTC; cdr3_aa: CASSPKIMSSYEQYF
d_call: TRBD1; v_call: TRBV27; j_call: TRBJ2-7; clone_size: -; cdr3_nt: TGTGCCAGCAGGGGCGTCGGGACAGGGAGCTACGAGCAGTACTTC; cdr3_aa: CASRGVGTGSYEQYF
d_call: -; v_call: TRBV14; j_call: TRBJ1-1; clone_size: -; cdr3_nt: TGTGCCAGCAGCCAAGGTCTGTTATGGGGTCTCCGCGGGGCTGAAGCTTTCTTT; cdr3_aa: CASSQGLLWGLRGAEAFF
d_call: -; v_call: TRBV9; j_call: TRBJ1-4; clone_size: -; cdr3_nt: TGTGCCAGCAGCTCCGGGGGGGGCGAAAAACTGTTTTTT; cdr3_aa: CASSSGGGEKLFF
d_call: TRBD2; v_call: TRBV5-1; j_call: TRBJ2-2; clone_size: -; cdr3_nt: TGCGCCAGCAGCTGGGAGGGTACCGGGGAGCTGTTTTTT; cdr3_aa: CASSWEGTGELFF
d_call: TRBD1; v_call: TRBV6-6; j_call: TRBJ2-7; clone_size: -; cdr3_nt: TGTGCCAGCAGTTACTCGATGGGGACAGTCATAGACGAGCAGTACTTC; cdr3_aa: CASSYSMGTVIDEQYF
d_call: -; v_call: TRBV19; j_call: TRBJ2-2; clone_size: -; cdr3_nt: TGTGCCACCGGAGGACTAAGCGGGGAGCTGTTTTTT; cdr3_aa: CATGGLSGELFF
d_call: TRBD1; v_call: TRBV14; j_call: TRBJ1-1; clone_size: -; cdr3_nt: TGTGCCAGCAGCCCCGACAGGCGGACAGGCGTGAACACTGAAGCTTTCTTT; cdr3_aa: CASSPDRRTGVNTEAFF
d_call: -; v_call: TRBV9; j_call: TRBJ2-1; clone_size: -; cdr3_nt: TGTGCCAGCAGCGTAGGACTATCCTCCTACAATGAGCAGTTCTTC; cdr3_aa: CASSVGLSSYNEQFF
d_call: -; v_call: TRBV5-1; j_call: TRBJ1-3; clone_size: once; cdr3_nt: TGCGCCAGCAGCTTGCTCAACGGGGAGAAATCCTCTGGAAACACCATATATTTT; cdr3_aa: CASSLLNGEKSSGNTIYF
d_call: -; v_call: TRBV29-1; j_call: TRBJ2-7; clone_size: -; cdr3_nt: TGCAGCGTTGAAGTTAGGAGTACGGGCGAGCAGTACTTC; cdr3_aa: CSVEVRSTGEQYF
d_call: -; v_call: TRBV28; j_call: TRBJ2-7; clone_size: once; cdr3_nt: TGTGCCAGCAGTTTAAGCCAGGGGAGGGGACTCTACGAGCAGTACTTC; cdr3_aa: CASSLSQGRGLYEQYF
d_call: -; v_call: TRBV27; j_call: TRBJ1-1; clone_size: -; cdr3_nt: TGTGCCAGCAGTTTAACACCGAACACTGAAGCTTTCTTT; cdr3_aa: CASSLTPNTEAFF
d_call: -; v_call: TRBV7-9; j_call: TRBJ2-1; clone_size: -; cdr3_nt: TGTGCCGGTTTGGGCGGGGCGTACAATGAGCAGTTCTTC; cdr3_aa: CAGLGGAYNEQFF
d_call: TRBD1; v_call: TRBV28; j_call: TRBJ1-5; clone_size: -; cdr3_nt: TGTGCCAGCAGGGGACAGGGGACGGCAGGAAATCAGCCCCAGCATTTT; cdr3_aa: CASRGQGTAGNQPQHF
d_call: -; v_call: TRBV7-9; j_call: TRBJ2-2; clone_size: -; cdr3_nt: TGTGCCAGCAGCTCCCGGACTACCCGACCCACTCACCCCGGGGAGCTGTTTTTT; cdr3_aa: CASSSRTTRPTHPGELFF
d_call: TRBD1; v_call: TRBV6-5; j_call: TRBJ1-2; clone_size: -; cdr3_nt: TGTGCCAGCAGTTACTACGAGGGGGCAGACTATGGCTACACCTTC; cdr3_aa: CASSYYEGADYGYTF
d_call: -; v_call: TRBV6-5; j_call: TRBJ1-1; clone_size: once; cdr3_nt: TGTGCCAGCGGTAACACTGAAGCTTTCTTT; cdr3_aa: CASGNTEAFF
d_call: TRBD1; v_call: TRBV5-8; j_call: TRBJ2-7; clone_size: -; cdr3_nt: TGCGCCAGCAGCCTAACACAGGGGAGATTCCACGAGCAGTACTTC; cdr3_aa: CASSLTQGRFHEQYF
d_call: -; v_call: TRBV7-3; j_call: TRBJ2-3; clone_size: -; cdr3_nt: TGTGCCAGCAGCTTAAAGGGGACTAGCACAGATACGCAGTATTTT; cdr3_aa: CASSLKGTSTDTQYF